Shown below are 25 T cell receptor beta chains from a single sample sequenced in a study of blood T cell repertoires in COVID-19. Clones were read by immunoSEQ multiplex PCR, and TCRdb kept only the in-frame ones, dropping some. Altogether 9,000 to 10,000 clones are present, 70% to 80% being singletons, with the ten largest covering over 35%. The sequenced material came from peripheral blood. The origin of the receptors is a human donor in a cohort sampled during active COVID-19.

This chain joins TRBV7-7 and TRBJ1-4, with D maybe TRBD1 (5 bases). CDR3 length: 14 amino acids. V shed 6 bases and J shed 8 bases, with 16 bases lying between them. Germline V gives CDR1 SSHAT, CDR2 FNYEAQ (reference sequence). CDR3 DNA: TGTGCCAGCAGTCCAGGACCAGGGCGGGAAAAACTGTTTTTT. This sequence encodes CASSPGPGREKLFF. The full variable domain, in which reference TRBV7-7 and TRBJ1-4 provide the parts outside the CDR3, is GAGVSQSPRYKVTKRGQDVTLRCDPISSHATLYWYQQALGQGPEFLTYFNYEAQPDKSGLPSDRFSAERPEGSISTLTIQRTEQRDSAMYRCASSPGPGREKLFFGSGTQLSVL.

This clone ranks as large. The rearrangement links TRBV19 to TRBJ2-2; tentative D call: TRBD2 (6 bases). The V end was cut by 2 bases, the J end by 0 bases, with 10 bases between. The CDR3 length is 16 residues. CDR1 LNHDA and CDR2 SQIVND come from the germline V gene (reference sequence). This CDR3 is CASSILGTSNTGELFF. CDR3 DNA: TGTGCCAGTAGTATACTGGGGACTTCGAACACCGGGGAGCTGTTTTTT.

The sample holds one count of this clone. The chain carries TRBV6-5 and TRBJ2-1, with 10 bases fitting TRBD2. This CDR3 is built from 15 residues. Germline V CDR1 and CDR2: MNHEY, SVGAGI. J gave up 1 base and V 4 bases, and 1 base lay outside the gene matches. CDR3 loop: CASSSSGGSYNEQFF. The CDR3 nucleotides read TGTGCCAGCAGTTCTAGCGGGGGTTCCTACAATGAGCAGTTCTTC.

The rearrangement uses TRBV2 and TRBJ1-2, with unresolved D. The CDR3 length is 15 residues. V gave up 1 base and J gave up 1 base, with 10 bases separating them. Germline V gene lookup returns CDR1 SNHLY and CDR2 FYNNEI. The CDR3 region is CASSEVTVNNYGYTF. Here the CDR3 DNA reads TGTGCCAGCAGTGAAGTCACAGTGAATAACTATGGCTACACCTTC.

The rearrangement links TRBV20-1 to TRBJ2-1; TRBD2 matches 7 bases. This CDR3 is built from 13 residues. Trimming cost V 3 bases and J 2 bases; bases outside gene matches: 1. CDR1 is DFQATT and CDR2 is SNEGSKA in the germline V gene (reference sequence). The CDR3 here is CSASGGAYNEQFF. For the CDR3, the DNA is TGCAGTGCTAGTGGGGGGGCCTACAATGAGCAGTTCTTC.

The chain recombines TRBV24-1 with TRBJ2-2; 9 nucleotides line up with TRBD1. Germline V gene lookup returns CDR1 KGHDR and CDR2 SFDVKD. The CDR3 extends over 17 amino acids. V was pared by 2 bases and J by 3 bases, with 6 bases of the junction left unmatched. CDR3 residues: CATSDYHRGRDTGELFF. Written as DNA, the CDR3 is TGTGCCACCAGTGATTACCACAGGGGGCGCGACACCGGGGAGCTGTTTTTT.

This clone was seen just once. The genes are TRBV3-1 (or the pseudogene TRBV3-2) and TRBJ2-3; tentatively, D is TRBD2 (5 bases). V was cut by 10 bases and J by 2 bases, with 16 bases left in between. In germline, CDR1 is LGHDT, CDR2 YNNKEL (reference sequence). The CDR3 contains 14 residues. The CDR3 loop reads CATRGGLATDTQYF. CDR3 DNA: TGTGCCACCCGGGGTGGGCTAGCCACAGATACGCAGTATTTT.

The rearrangement joins TRBV7-9 to TRBJ2-7; 7 bases are a match to TRBD2. CDR1 SEHNR and CDR2 FQNEAQ come from the germline V gene (reference sequence). V lost 0 bases and J lost 0; bases outside the gene matches: 5. This CDR3 is built from 16 residues. The CDR3 region has the DNA TGTGCCAGCAGCTTAGCGGCGGGGGTGCGCTCCTACGAGCAGTACTTC. As protein: CASSLAAGVRSYEQYF.

The chain links TRBV3-1 (or the pseudogene TRBV3-2) to TRBJ2-7; D gene unclear. Trimming took off 1 base at V and 0 bases at J, with 10 bases between the two ends. The CDR3 totals 15 residues. In germline, CDR1 is LGHDT, CDR2 YNNKEL (reference sequence). The CDR3 DNA reads as TGTGCCAGCAGCCAAGGACTGTTAAGCTCCTACGAGCAGTACTTC. Amino acids: CASSQGLLSSYEQYF.

The chain combines TRBV6-5 with TRBJ2-3, with D perhaps TRBD2 (6 bases). There are 15 residues in the CDR3. The V gene's germline CDR1 is MNHEY and CDR2 SVGAGI. The V gene lost 4 bases and the J gene lost 6 bases, with 17 bases spanning the gap. CDR3 nucleotides: TGTGCCAGCAGTTTCCGGTGGCTAGCGACTGATACGCAGTATTTT. Protein sequence: CASSFRWLATDTQYF.

The chain is built from TRBV5-4 and TRBJ1-1; unclear D gene. The CDR3 extends over 14 amino acids. The germline V gene encodes CDR1 SGHNT and CDR2 YYREEE (reference sequence). V lost 4 bases and J lost 4, with 14 bases in between. CDR3 sequence reads: CASSLGLFGTEAFF. CDR3 in DNA: TGTGCCAGCAGCCTGGGCCTCTTCGGCACTGAAGCTTTCTTT.

V and J are TRBV7-3 and TRBJ2-1; 8 bases line up with TRBD2. V gave up 5 bases and J gave up 4 bases; unmatched junction bases: 4. The CDR3 spans 14 residues. CDR1 is SGHTA, CDR2 FQGTGA, per germline. In DNA form, the CDR3 reads TGTGCCAGCAGCCCTGTAGCGGGATACAATGAGCAGTTCTTC. This encodes CASSPVAGYNEQFF. Looking up the rest from reference TRBV7-3 and TRBJ2-1 gives the full variable domain: GAGVSQTPSNKVTEKGKYVELRCDPISGHTALYWYRQSLGQGPEFLIYFQGTGAADDSGLPNDRFFAVRPEGSVSTLKIQRTERGDSAVYLCASSPVAGYNEQFFGPGTRLTVL.

V is TRBV6-2 or TRBV6-3 and J is TRBJ2-7; TRBD2 aligns across 11 bases. The V segment lost 0 bases and the J segment 2 bases; nucleotides outside the gene matches: 18. CDR1 MNHEY and CDR2 SVGEGT come from the germline V gene. The CDR3 loop spans 21 amino acids. The CDR3 loop is CASSYSTGTSGGPTNPYEQYF. CDR3 nucleotides: TGTGCCAGCAGTTACTCGACTGGCACTAGCGGGGGACCAACGAATCCCTACGAGCAGTACTTC.

In its sample, this clone was seen once. The chain combines TRBV9 with TRBJ2-5, with D maybe TRBD1 (5 bases). The germline gives CDR1 SGDLS, CDR2 YYNGEE. Trimming took off 0 bases at V and 2 bases at J, with 8 bases between the two ends. This CDR3 is built from 14 residues. The CDR3: CASSVGQPQETQYF. The CDR3 DNA sequence: TGTGCCAGCAGCGTAGGACAGCCACAAGAGACCCAGTACTTC.

There are a few counts of this clone. The chain combines TRBV5-1 with TRBJ2-7, with TRBD1 as a possible D gene (6 bases). V gave up 1 base and J gave up 6 bases, with 17 bases separating them. Germline V gene data show CDR1 as SGHRS and CDR2 as YFSETQ. The CDR3 has 15 residues. Written as DNA, the CDR3 is TGCGCCAGCAGCTTGCACGGGACACGCCGCTCCGAGCAGTACTTC. Amino acid sequence: CASSLHGTRRSEQYF. The full variable domain, with the rest looked up from reference TRBV5-1 and TRBJ2-7, is KAGVTQTPRYLIKTRGQQVTLSCSPISGHRSVSWYQQTPGQGLQFLFEYFSETQRNKGNFPGRFSGRQFSNSRSEMNVSTLELGDSALYLCASSLHGTRRSEQYFGPGTRLTVT.

In DNA form, the CDR3 reads TGCGCCAGCAGCACGGTAGCGGGGGTATACTCTGGGGCCAACGTCCTGACTTTC. This codes for CASSTVAGVYSGANVLTF. V is TRBV5-1 and J is TRBJ2-6; 9 nucleotides agree with TRBD2. Trimming took 4 bases from V and 0 from J; bases not matched to a gene: 8. The CDR3 loop spans 18 amino acids. CDR1 is SGHRS, CDR2 YFSETQ, per germline.

The chain is built from TRBV5-1 and TRBJ2-7, with 10 positions matching TRBD1. The CDR3 spans 15 residues. Germline CDR1 is SGHRS and CDR2 is YFSETQ. V was pared by 7 bases and J by 2 bases, with 9 bases of the junction left unmatched. CDR3 bases: TGCGCCAGCGCCTACGAGGGGACAGGGGCCTACGAGCAGTACTTC. Amino acid sequence: CASAYEGTGAYEQYF.

The chain uses TRBV27 and TRBJ2-5, with 10 bases aligning to TRBD2. V lost 6 bases, J lost 5 bases, and 12 bases stayed unmatched. The CDR3 sequence is 16 residues long. Germline CDR1 reads MNHEY; CDR2 reads SMNVEV (reference sequence). The CDR3 coding sequence is TGTGCCAGCAGCAGAAGCGGGGGGGCCGTGTTGGAGACCCAGTACTTC. This translates into CASSRSGGAVLETQYF.

The V and J genes are TRBV12-3 or TRBV12-4 and TRBJ1-2, with 7 positions matching TRBD1. This CDR3 has 13 residues. Trimming cost V 5 bases and J 6 bases; bases outside gene matches: 6. The CDR3 nucleotides are TGTGCCAGCAGTCTCACAGGGGTAAATGGCTACACCTTC. Protein sequence: CASSLTGVNGYTF.

This clone was detected only a few times. This chain joins TRBV7-9 and TRBJ1-6; D uncertain. The CDR3 loop spans 14 amino acids. Between the trimmed V and J ends, which lost 3 bases and 10 bases, there was a span of 13 bases. Germline V gives CDR1 SEHNR, CDR2 FQNEAQ (reference sequence). The DNA of the CDR3 is TGTGCCAGCAGCTTCAGTACAGAGCTATCACCCCTCCACTTT. This sequence encodes CASSFSTELSPLHF.

The V and J genes are TRBV4-1 and TRBJ1-5, with 7 nucleotides matching TRBD1. The CDR3 sequence is 17 residues long. CDR1 and CDR2 (germline): MGHRA, YSYEKL. Unmatched junction bases numbered 11, after V lost 1 base and J lost 5 bases. The CDR3 reads CASSQVIMSGTDQPQHF. The CDR3 region has the DNA TGCGCCAGCAGCCAAGTAATTATGTCAGGGACAGATCAGCCCCAGCATTTT.

The J gene is TRBJ1-1, the V gene TRBV19; 8 positions agree with TRBD1. Looked up from germline, CDR1 is LNHDA and CDR2 is SQIVND (reference sequence). This CDR3 has 15 amino acids. Losses at the gene ends were 7 bases for V and 4 bases for J; bases not matched to a gene: 11. The chain's CDR3 is CASILGQGAFTEAFF. The DNA of the CDR3 is TGTGCCAGTATTTTGGGGCAGGGGGCGTTCACTGAAGCTTTCTTT.

The chain couples TRBV27 to TRBJ1-2; D is uncertain. Germline loops: CDR1 MNHEY, CDR2 SMNVEV (reference sequence). The CDR3 covers 13 residues. Trimming took off 6 bases at V and 0 bases at J, with 8 bases between the two ends. The CDR3 here is CASSPTPNYGYTF. CDR3 nucleotides: TGTGCCAGCAGCCCGACACCTAACTATGGCTACACCTTC.

This rearrangement joins TRBV3-1 (or the pseudogene TRBV3-2) to TRBJ2-5, with TRBD2 matching over 12 bases. This CDR3 has 16 residues. Germline CDR1 LGHDT, CDR2 YNNKEL (reference sequence). V dropped 3 bases and J dropped 1; count of bases not matched to a gene: 3. CDR3 coding DNA: TGTGCCAGCAGCCACCGACTAGCGGGGGCCCAAGAGACCCAGTACTTC. Encoded protein: CASSHRLAGAQETQYF.

This chain joins TRBV3-1 (or the pseudogene TRBV3-2) and TRBJ1-3, with 9 bases aligning to TRBD1. Germline CDR1 reads LGHDT; CDR2 reads YNNKEL (reference sequence). This CDR3 region has 16 residues. After removal of 1 base from V and 2 bases from J, the junction contained 3 bases not matched to a gene. CDR3 DNA: TGTGCCAGCAGCCAAGTACAGGGGGCGCCTGGAAACACCATATATTTT. Protein: CASSQVQGAPGNTIYF.